This T cell receptor (beta chain) was recorded in a study of control samples from healthy donors and cancer patients. Some clones are missing from TCRdb's copy, which holds only in-frame ones; the method was immunoSEQ multiplex PCR. The top ten clones hold about 3.2% of a sample with about 120,000 clones, around 88% of them seen once. Trimming left V 4 bases short and J 0 bases short, with 10 bases between. CDR1 is LGHNA and CDR2 is YSLEER in the germline V gene. The length of the CDR3 is 15 residues. The source is a middle-aged man in good health. The rearrangement uses TRBV4-3 and TRBJ1-3, with unresolved D. The sample comprised blood. The CDR3 protein is CASSPQTVSGNTIYF. The CDR3 bases are TGCGCCAGCAGCCCCCAAACAGTCTCTGGAAACACCATATATTTT.